This T cell receptor beta chain was retrieved from a study of cytomegalovirus exposure and HLA in healthy donors. The germline V gene has CDR1 MDHEN and CDR2 SYDVKM. V lost 6 bases to trimming and J lost 4 bases, with 12 bases between them. The CDR3 consists of 13 residues. To note about this clone: Its antigen is currently unknown. A read error may explain this, as a much larger clone is one base away.

Sequencing used immunoSEQ multiplex PCR; TCRdb keeps in-frame clones, though not all of them. The table has more than 150,000 clones, more than 75% seen once; the top ten hold around 7%. The donors were members of the validation cohort, which comprised roughly 120 subjects and was separate from the first cohort of some 680 subjects. Study-level points and caveats: TCR clusters originating in the first cohort tended to co-occur in the 110 or so validation repertoires, according to a later analysis. For cytomegalovirus status, the classifier reportedly gave diagnoses with high specificity and sensitivity. In vitro data verified a few CMV-associated chains as specific for CMV antigens.

This receptor was identified in a man aged 18 to 30 in good health and CMV-seropositive. The sample consisted of PBMCs. The chain carries TRBV28 and TRBJ1-1; tentative D call: TRBD1 (6 bases). CDR3 DNA sequence: TGTGCCAGCAGGACCACAGGGAGCACTGAAGCTTTCTTT. Protein product: CASRTTGSTEAFF. The whole variable domain, filled in from reference TRBV28 and TRBJ1-1, reads DVKVTQSSRYLVKRTGEKVFLECVQDMDHENMFWYRQDPGLGLRLIYFSYDVKMKEKGDIPEGYSVSREKKERFSLILESASTNQTSMYLCASRTTGSTEAFFGQGTRLTVV.